The 7 T cell receptor beta chains below come from one sample, sequenced in a study of CD8+CD57+ T cells in acquired aplastic anemia. All patients picked for sequencing had shown, by flow cytometry, an expansion of CD8+CD57+ cells. Profiles of TCR beta VDJ and CDR3 were generated from a genomic DNA template. TCRdb used MiXCR to reprocess the reads, holding one entry per CDR3 protein. This table has 250,000 to 300,000 distinct CDR3 sequences, under 65% appearing once. Sequenced sample: sorted CD4+, CD8+, or CD8+CD57+ T cells (not recorded which) from PBMCs. The source is a human donor with aplastic anemia.

This chain links TRBV2 with TRBJ2-1; D perhaps matches TRBD1 (5 bases). Trimming removed 5 bases at V and 8 bases at J, with 16 bases between. This CDR3 region has 14 residues. The germline CDR1 and CDR2 sequences are SNHLY and FYNNEI. CDR3 sequence (DNA): TGTGCCAGCAGTAAGCAGGACATTCTGGATGAGCAGTTCTTC. Translation: CASSKQDILDEQFF.

The chain joins TRBV10-2 to TRBJ2-3, with 8 bases fitting TRBD2. The V and J ends lost 4 bases and 10 bases, in that order; junction bases with no gene match: 7. Germline loops: CDR1 WSHSY, CDR2 SAAADI. This CDR3 is 13 amino acids long. For the CDR3, the DNA is TGCGCCAGCAGTGCGGGGGGGCCGGAGCCGCAGTATTTT. It specifies CASSAGGPEPQYF.

This clonotype was picked up many times. V usage is TRBV6-4 and J usage is TRBJ2-3; D gene ambiguous. In germline, CDR1 is MRHNA, CDR2 SNTAGT. Trimming pared 3 bases from V and 13 bases from J, leaving 11 bases between. The CDR3 is made up of 11 amino acids. The CDR3 sequence is CASSEGGRKYF. The DNA of the CDR3 is TGTGCCAGCAGTGAGGGCGGACGGAAGTATTTT.

This clonotype was observed once. The chain carries TRBV20-1 and TRBJ2-3; TRBD2 is a possible D gene (6 bases). CDR1 DFQATT and CDR2 SNEGSKA come from the germline V gene (reference sequence). Trimming pared 3 bases from V and 5 bases from J, leaving 9 bases between. The CDR3 consists of 12 residues. CDR3 sequence (DNA): TGCAGTGCTAGCACTAGCTTAGATACGCAGTATTTT. Its protein product is CSASTSLDTQYF.

This clonotype was seen repeatedly, ten times or more. The chain links TRBV2 to TRBJ2-7; 7 bases are a match to TRBD1. This CDR3 has 13 residues. V was pared by 7 bases and J by 4 bases, with 7 bases of the junction left unmatched. CDR1 is SNHLY and CDR2 is FYNNEI in the germline V gene. DNA for the CDR3: TGTGCCAGCACCAAGGGGGCACTATACGAGCAGTACTTC. Its protein is CASTKGALYEQYF.

The table lists this clonotype with many counts. The genes are TRBV7-3 and TRBJ2-2; 9 bases are a match to TRBD1. Germline CDR1 reads SGHTA; CDR2 reads FQGTGA. The CDR3 has 14 residues. The J segment lost 7 bases and the V segment lost 6 bases, leaving 6 bases of the junction unmatched. The CDR3 region is CASRNTGGNGELFF. Here the CDR3 DNA reads TGTGCCAGCAGAAATACAGGGGGCAACGGGGAGCTGTTTTTT.

The chain employs TRBV2 and TRBJ1-1; 7 bases align to TRBD1. The germline V gene has CDR1 SNHLY and CDR2 FYNNEI. This CDR3 spans 14 amino acids. J was trimmed by 2 bases and V by 6 bases; bases with no gene match: 6. The CDR3 DNA sequence: TGTGCCAGCAGAAGGGACAGCTTTAACACTGAAGCTTTCTTT. This codes for CASRRDSFNTEAFF. Full variable domain (outside the CDR3, taken from reference TRBV2 and TRBJ1-1): EPEVTQTPSHQVTQMGQEVILRCVPISNHLYFYWYRQILGQKVEFLVSFYNNEISEKSEIFDDQFSVERPDGSNFTLKIRSTKLEDSAMYFCASRRDSFNTEAFFGQGTRLTVV.